This TCR beta chain derives from a study of blood T cell repertoires in COVID-19. Overall study context: There were acute and convalescent COVID-19 samples, and they came from the United States, Italy and Spain. In each case, the material was cDNA or gDNA derived from T cells, B-cell-depleted T cells, or PBMCs.

Under the authors' procedure: Reference gene primers were amplified, and this amplification served to estimate nucleated cell counts. The data were produced by immunoSEQ multiplex PCR, yet TCRdb's version contains in-frame clones alone and is incomplete. D and trimming come from the DNA, and the V and J calls and clone size come from that table. The sample shows around 200,000 clones, 85% to 90% of them seen only once. Sequencing was carried out using peripheral blood. This clonotype originated in a man aged 55 to 69 who had recovered from COVID-19.

This CDR3 is CASSLISGITGELFF. In nucleotides, the CDR3 is TGTGCCAGCAGTTTGATTAGCGGCATCACCGGGGAGCTGTTTTTT. This rearrangement joins TRBV28 to TRBJ2-2, with a possible D match to TRBD2 (6 bases). Trimming stripped 3 bases from V and 4 bases from J, with 12 bases between. In germline, CDR1 is MDHEN, CDR2 SYDVKM. The CDR3 consists of 15 residues.